This T cell receptor (beta chain) was sequenced in a study of shared clonotypes between healthy human individuals. Background on the study: Per donor, three plates held CD4 naive cells, three held CD4 memory, two held CD8 naive and one held CD8 memory.

As concerns this clone: Its antigen is unknown.

Findings and limits, study-wide: A reduction in generation probabilities was seen for non-shared clonotypes relative to those shared by all four donors. A handful of donors showed sharing of about 4.7% of naive CD4 clonotypes. Clonotype sharing among donors, it was expected, would be affected by sequencing depth.

The data were produced by immunoSEQ multiplex PCR, yet TCRdb's version contains in-frame clones alone and is incomplete. The sample shows roughly 1 million clones, approximately 72% of them seen only once. Trimming pared 3 bases from V and 3 bases from J, leaving 11 bases between. This CDR3 comprises 14 residues. Germline V gene lookup returns CDR1 GTSNPN and CDR2 SVGIG (reference sequence). The chain carries TRBV30 and TRBJ1-4; TRBD1 might be the D (5 bases). Sequenced sample: memory CD4+ T cells sorted from blood. Specified subset: CD45RA-negative fraction. The sequence was collected from a young man in good health. CDR3 sequence reads: CAWSPGPPNEKLFF. In nucleotides, the CDR3 is TGTGCCTGGAGCCCGGGACCGCCTAATGAAAAACTGTTTTTT.